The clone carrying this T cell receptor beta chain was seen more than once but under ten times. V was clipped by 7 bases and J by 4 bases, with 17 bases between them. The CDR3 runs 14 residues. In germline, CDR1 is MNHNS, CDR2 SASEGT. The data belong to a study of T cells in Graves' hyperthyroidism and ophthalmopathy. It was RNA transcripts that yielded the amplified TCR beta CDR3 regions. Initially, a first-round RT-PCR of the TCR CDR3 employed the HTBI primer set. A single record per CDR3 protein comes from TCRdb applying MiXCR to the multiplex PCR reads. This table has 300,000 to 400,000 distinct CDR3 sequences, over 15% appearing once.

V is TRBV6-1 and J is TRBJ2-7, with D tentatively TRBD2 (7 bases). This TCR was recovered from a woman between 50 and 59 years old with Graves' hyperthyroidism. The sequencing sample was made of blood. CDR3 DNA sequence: TGTGCCAGCAAGCGGGACGGAGGACAGTACGAGCAGTACTTC. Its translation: CASKRDGGQYEQYF.